The text below deals with one TCR beta chain. Its antigen is not known. The time point was: newly diagnosed GD, antithyroid drugs for less than 3 months. The TCR library was made from RNA extracted from PBMCs. The data derive from a study of regulatory T cells in long-lasting Graves disease. Study-wide findings and caveats: Under persistent disease, TRBV28, TRBJ1-2 and TRBJ2-5 were used preferentially.

Germline V gene sequence: CDR1 MGHRA, CDR2 YSYEKL. The length of the CDR3 is 16 residues. The junction had 7 bases not matched to a gene; V was cut back by 4 bases and J by 8 bases. Arm-PCR of CDR3 regions and iRepertoire HTBI primers were used to build TCR beta libraries. TCRdb reprocessed the multiplex PCR reads via MiXCR and lists one record per CDR3 protein. This sample has 400,000 to 500,000 distinct CDR3 sequences, with less than 20% found just once. These records were also assigned to another study, of T cells in Graves' hyperthyroidism and ophthalmopathy.

The receptor comes from a young woman with Graves disease. The J gene is TRBJ2-1, the V gene TRBV4-1; TRBD2 agrees at 14 bases. The starting material was peripheral blood mononuclear cells (PBMCs), obtained at new diagnosis, from a patient treated with antithyroid drugs. CDR3 in DNA: TGCGCCAGCAGCCTCGGGACTAGCGGGAGTTTTGATGAGCAGTTCTTC. It codes for CASSLGTSGSFDEQFF.